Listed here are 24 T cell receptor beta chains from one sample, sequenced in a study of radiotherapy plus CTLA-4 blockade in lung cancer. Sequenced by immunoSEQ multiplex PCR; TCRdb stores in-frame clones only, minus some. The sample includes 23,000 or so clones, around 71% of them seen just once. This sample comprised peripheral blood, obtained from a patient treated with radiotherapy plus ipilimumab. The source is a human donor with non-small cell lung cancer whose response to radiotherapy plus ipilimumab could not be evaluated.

The CDR3 DNA sequence: TGTGCCAGTAGTATCCCCAGGGGGCTAAGCAATCAGCCCCAGCATTTT. Protein product: CASSIPRGLSNQPQHF. This chain connects TRBV19 to TRBJ1-5, with 8 bases matching TRBD1. The V segment lost 3 bases and the J segment 1 base; nucleotides outside the gene matches: 5. Germline V CDR1 and CDR2: LNHDA, SQIVND (reference sequence). The CDR3 length is 16 residues.

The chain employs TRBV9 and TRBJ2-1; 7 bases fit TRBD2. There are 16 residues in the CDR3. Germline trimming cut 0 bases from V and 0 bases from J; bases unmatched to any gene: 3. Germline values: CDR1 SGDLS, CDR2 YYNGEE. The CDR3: CASSVDGRSSYNEQFF. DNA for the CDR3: TGTGCCAGCAGCGTAGACGGGAGGAGCTCCTACAATGAGCAGTTCTTC.

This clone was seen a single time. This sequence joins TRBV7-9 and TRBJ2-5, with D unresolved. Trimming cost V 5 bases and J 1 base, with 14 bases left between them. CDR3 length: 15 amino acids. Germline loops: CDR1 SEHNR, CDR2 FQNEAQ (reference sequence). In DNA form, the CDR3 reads TGTGCCAGCAGCCTCACCCAGGCACCCCAAGAGACCCAGTACTTC. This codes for CASSLTQAPQETQYF.

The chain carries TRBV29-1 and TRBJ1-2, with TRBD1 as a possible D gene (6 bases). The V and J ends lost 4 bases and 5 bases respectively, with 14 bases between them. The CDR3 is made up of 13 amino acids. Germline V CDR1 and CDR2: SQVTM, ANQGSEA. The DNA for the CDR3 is TGCAGCGTTGGCAGGGGAGGGGGATATGGCTACACCTTC. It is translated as CSVGRGGGYGYTF.

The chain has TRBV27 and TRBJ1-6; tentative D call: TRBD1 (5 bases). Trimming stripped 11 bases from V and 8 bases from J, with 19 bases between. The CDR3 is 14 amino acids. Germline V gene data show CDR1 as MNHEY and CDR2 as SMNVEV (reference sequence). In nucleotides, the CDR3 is TGTGCCCTACCCCCCAGGGTGGATCATTCACCCCTCCACTTT. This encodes CALPPRVDHSPLHF.

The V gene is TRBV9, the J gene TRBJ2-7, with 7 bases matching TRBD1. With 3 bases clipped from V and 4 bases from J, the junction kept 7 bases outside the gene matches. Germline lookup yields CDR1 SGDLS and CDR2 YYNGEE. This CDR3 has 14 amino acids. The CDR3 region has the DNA TGTGCCAGCAGCGGCAGACAGGGCAGGTACGAGCAGTACTTC. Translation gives CASSGRQGRYEQYF. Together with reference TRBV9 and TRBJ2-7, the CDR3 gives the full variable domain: DSGVTQTPKHLITATGQRVTLRCSPRSGDLSVYWYQQSLDQGLQFLIQYYNGEERAKGNILERFSAQQFPDLHSELNLSSLELGDSALYFCASSGRQGRYEQYFGPGTRLTVT.

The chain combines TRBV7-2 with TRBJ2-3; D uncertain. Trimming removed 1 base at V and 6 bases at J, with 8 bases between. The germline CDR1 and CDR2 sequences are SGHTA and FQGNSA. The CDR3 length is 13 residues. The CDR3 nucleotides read TGTGCCAGCAGCTTAGGCGGTAGGGATACGCAGTATTTT. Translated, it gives CASSLGGRDTQYF.

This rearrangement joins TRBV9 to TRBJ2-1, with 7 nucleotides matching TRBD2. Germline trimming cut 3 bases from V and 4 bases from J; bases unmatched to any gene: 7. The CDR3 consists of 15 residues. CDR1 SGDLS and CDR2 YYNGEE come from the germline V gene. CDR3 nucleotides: TGTGCCAGCAGCGCGCCGGGACTACAGTACAATGAGCAGTTCTTC. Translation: CASSAPGLQYNEQFF.

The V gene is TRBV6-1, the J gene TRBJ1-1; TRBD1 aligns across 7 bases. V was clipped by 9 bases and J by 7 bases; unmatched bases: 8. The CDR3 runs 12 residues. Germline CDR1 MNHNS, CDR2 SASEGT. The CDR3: CASFLRDSEAFF. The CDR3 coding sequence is TGTGCCAGTTTCCTCCGGGACAGTGAAGCTTTCTTT.

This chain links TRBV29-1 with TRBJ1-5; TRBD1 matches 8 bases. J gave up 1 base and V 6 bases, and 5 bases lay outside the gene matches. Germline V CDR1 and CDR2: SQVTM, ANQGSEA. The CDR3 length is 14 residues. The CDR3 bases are TGCAGCGTCGCAGGGGGCAACAGCAATCAGCCCCAGCATTTT. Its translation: CSVAGGNSNQPQHF.

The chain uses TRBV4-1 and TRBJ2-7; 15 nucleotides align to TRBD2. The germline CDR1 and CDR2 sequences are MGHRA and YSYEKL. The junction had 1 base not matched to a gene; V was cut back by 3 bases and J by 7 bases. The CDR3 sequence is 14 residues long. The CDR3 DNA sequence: TGCGCCAGCAGCCAGGGACTAGCGGGAGGTGAGCAGTACTTC. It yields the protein CASSQGLAGGEQYF.

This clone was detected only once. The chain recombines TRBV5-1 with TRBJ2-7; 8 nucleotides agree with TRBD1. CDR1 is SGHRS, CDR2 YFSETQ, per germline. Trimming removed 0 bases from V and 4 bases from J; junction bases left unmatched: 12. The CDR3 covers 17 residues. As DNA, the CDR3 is TGCGCCAGCAGCTTGGGCTCCCCGGTCACAGGGGGATACGAGCAGTACTTC. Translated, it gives CASSLGSPVTGGYEQYF.

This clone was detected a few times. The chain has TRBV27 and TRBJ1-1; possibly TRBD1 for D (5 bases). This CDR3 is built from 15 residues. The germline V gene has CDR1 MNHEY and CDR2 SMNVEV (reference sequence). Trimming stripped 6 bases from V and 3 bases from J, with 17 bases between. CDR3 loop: CASSTGDLTYTEAFF. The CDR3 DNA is TGTGCCAGCAGCACCGGGGACTTAACCTACACTGAAGCTTTCTTT.

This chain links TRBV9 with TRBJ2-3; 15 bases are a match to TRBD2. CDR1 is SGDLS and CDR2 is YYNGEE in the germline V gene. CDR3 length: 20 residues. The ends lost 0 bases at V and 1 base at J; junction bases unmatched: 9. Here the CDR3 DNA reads TGTGCCAGCAGCGTAGGCCAGGGACTAGCGGGAGGAAGGCGCACAGATACGCAGTATTTT. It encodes CASSVGQGLAGGRRTDTQYF.

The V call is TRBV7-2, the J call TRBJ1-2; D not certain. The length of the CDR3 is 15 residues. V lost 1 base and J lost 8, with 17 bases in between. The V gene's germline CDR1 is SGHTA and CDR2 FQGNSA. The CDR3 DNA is TGTGCCAGCAGCTTAGACATAGGAGGTGGAAGGGGCTACACCTTC. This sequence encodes CASSLDIGGGRGYTF.

The CDR3 DNA is TGCGCCAGCAGGACCCGGCAGGGGACGCAAGGGGGGACCCAGTACTTC. As protein: CASRTRQGTQGGTQYF. The V and J genes are TRBV4-1 and TRBJ2-5; possibly TRBD1 for D (6 bases). Looked up from germline, CDR1 is MGHRA and CDR2 is YSYEKL. V lost 6 bases, J lost 7 bases, and 24 bases lay in between. This CDR3 has 16 residues.

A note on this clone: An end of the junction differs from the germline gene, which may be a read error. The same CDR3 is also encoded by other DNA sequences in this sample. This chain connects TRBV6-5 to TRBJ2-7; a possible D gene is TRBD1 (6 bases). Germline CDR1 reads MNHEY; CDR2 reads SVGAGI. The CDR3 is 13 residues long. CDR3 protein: CASSYSWGLEQYF. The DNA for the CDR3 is TGTGCCAGCAGCTACTCCTGGGGGCTCGAGCAGTACTTC.

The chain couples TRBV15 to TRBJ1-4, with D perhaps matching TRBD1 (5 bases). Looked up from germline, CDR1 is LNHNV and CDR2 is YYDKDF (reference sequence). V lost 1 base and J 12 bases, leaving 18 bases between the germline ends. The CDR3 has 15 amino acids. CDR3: CATSRVGTGGEELFF. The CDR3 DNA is TGTGCCACCAGCAGAGTCGGTACGGGGGGGGAGGAACTGTTTTTT.

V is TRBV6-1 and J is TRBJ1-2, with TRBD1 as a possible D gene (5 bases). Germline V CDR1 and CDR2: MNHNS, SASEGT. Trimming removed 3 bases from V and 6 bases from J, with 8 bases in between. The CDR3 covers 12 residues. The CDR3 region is CASSDRVNGYTF. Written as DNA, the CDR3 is TGTGCCAGCAGTGACAGGGTAAATGGCTACACCTTC.

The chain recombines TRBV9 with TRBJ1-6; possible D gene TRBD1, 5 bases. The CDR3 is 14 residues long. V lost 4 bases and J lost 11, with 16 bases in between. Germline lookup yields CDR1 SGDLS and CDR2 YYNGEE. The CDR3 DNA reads TGTGCCAGCAGCTCGGCGGGGGGATGGCCACCCCTCCACTTT. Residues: CASSSAGGWPPLHF.

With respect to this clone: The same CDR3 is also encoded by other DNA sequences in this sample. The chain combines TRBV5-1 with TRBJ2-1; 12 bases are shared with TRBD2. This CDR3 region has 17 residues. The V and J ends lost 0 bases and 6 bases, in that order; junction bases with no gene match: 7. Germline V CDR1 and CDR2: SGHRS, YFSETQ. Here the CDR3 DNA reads TGCGCCAGCAGCTTGGCGCCACTAGCGGGAGGTTCCAATGAGCAGTTCTTC. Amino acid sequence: CASSLAPLAGGSNEQFF. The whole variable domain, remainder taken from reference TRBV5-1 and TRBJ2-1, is KAGVTQTPRYLIKTRGQQVTLSCSPISGHRSVSWYQQTPGQGLQFLFEYFSETQRNKGNFPGRFSGRQFSNSRSEMNVSTLELGDSALYLCASSLAPLAGGSNEQFFGPGTRLTVL.

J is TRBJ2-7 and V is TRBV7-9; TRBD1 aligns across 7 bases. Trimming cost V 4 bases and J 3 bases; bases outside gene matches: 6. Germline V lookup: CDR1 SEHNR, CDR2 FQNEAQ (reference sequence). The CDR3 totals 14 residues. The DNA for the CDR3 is TGTGCCAGCAGCTGGGAGCAGGGGGACTACGAGCAGTACTTC. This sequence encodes CASSWEQGDYEQYF.

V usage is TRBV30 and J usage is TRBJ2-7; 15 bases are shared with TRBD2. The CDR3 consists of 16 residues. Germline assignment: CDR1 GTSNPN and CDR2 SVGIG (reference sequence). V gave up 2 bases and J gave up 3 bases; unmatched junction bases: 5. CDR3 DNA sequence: TGTGCCTGGAGTCGCGGACTAGCGGGAGGGCTCTACGAGCAGTACTTC. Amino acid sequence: CAWSRGLAGGLYEQYF.

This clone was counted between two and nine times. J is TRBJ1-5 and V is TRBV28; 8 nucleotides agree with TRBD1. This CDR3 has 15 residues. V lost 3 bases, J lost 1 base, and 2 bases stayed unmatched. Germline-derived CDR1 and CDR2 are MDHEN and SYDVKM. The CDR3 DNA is TGTGCCAGCAGTTTGTACAGGGGGAGCAATCAGCCCCAGCATTTT. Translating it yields CASSLYRGSNQPQHF.